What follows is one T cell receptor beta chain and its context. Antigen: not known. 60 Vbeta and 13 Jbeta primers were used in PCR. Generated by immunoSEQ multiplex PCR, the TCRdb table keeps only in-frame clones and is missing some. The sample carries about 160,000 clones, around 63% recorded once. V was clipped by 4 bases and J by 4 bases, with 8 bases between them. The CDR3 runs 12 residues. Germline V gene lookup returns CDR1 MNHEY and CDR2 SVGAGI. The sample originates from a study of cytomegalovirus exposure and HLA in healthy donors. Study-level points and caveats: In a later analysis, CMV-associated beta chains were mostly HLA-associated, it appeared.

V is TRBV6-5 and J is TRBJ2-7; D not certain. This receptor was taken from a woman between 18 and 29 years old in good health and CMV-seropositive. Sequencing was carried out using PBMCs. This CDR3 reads CASSSPVYEQYF. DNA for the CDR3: TGTGCCAGCAGTTCGCCAGTTTACGAGCAGTACTTC.